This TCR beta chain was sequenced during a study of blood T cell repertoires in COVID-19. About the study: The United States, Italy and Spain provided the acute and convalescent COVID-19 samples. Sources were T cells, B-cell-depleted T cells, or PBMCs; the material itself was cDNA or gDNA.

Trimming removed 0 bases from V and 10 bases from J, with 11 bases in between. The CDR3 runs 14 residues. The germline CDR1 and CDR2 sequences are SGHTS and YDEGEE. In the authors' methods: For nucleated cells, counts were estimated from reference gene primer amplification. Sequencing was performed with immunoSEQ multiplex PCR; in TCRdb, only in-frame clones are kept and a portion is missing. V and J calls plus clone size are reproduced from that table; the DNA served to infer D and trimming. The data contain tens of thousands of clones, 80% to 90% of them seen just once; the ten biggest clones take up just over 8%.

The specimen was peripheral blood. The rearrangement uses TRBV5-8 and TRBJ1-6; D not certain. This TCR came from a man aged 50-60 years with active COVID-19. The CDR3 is CASSLGQSVSPLHF. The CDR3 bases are TGTGCCAGCAGCTTGGGTCAGTCAGTGTCACCCCTCCACTTT.